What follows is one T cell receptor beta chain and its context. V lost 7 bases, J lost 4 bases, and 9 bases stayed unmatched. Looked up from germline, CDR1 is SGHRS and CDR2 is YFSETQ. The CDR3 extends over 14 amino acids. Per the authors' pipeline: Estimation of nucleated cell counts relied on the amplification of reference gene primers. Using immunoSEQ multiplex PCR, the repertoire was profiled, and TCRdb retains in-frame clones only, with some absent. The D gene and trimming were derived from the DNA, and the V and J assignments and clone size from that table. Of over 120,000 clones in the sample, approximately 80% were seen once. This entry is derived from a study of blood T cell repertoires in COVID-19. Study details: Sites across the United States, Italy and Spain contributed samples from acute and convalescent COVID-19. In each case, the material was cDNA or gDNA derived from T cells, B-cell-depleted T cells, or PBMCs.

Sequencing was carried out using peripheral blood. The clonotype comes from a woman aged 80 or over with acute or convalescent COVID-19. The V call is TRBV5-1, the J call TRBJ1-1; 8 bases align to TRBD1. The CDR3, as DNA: TGCGCCAGCGCGGGGCAGGGGGCGTCCACTGAAGCTTTCTTT. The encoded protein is CASAGQGASTEAFF.